Each of the 32 T cell receptor beta chains below was sequenced from the same sample in a study of T cells in Graves' hyperthyroidism and ophthalmopathy. The CDR3 regions of TCR beta were amplified from RNA transcripts. First-round RT-PCR of the TCR CDR3 relied on the HTBI primer set. MiXCR, run by TCRdb on the multiplex PCR reads, gives a single entry per CDR3 protein. The sample consists of some 500,000 distinct CDR3 sequences, under 15% of them appearing once. Specimen: blood. The receptors were sampled from a woman younger than 30 with Graves' hyperthyroidism.

This clonotype has ten or more counts. The V gene is TRBV28, the J gene TRBJ1-2, with TRBD1 matching over 7 bases. This CDR3 has 14 amino acids. With V trimmed by 7 bases and J by 3 bases, 8 bases remained unmatched. CDR1 is MDHEN, CDR2 SYDVKM, per germline. The CDR3 DNA sequence: TGTGCCAGCACCTTACCCGGGACAGACTATGGCTACACCTTC. This translates into CASTLPGTDYGYTF.

Comment on this clonotype: Since a much larger clone is just one base distant, this may be a read error. The chain has TRBV3-1 and TRBJ2-2; a weak D match, TRBD2 (5 bases). This CDR3 spans 13 amino acids. CDR1 is LGHDT and CDR2 is YNNKEL in the germline V gene (reference sequence). This chain's CDR3 is CVSSQEITGEPFF. The DNA for the CDR3 is TGTGTCAGCAGCCAGGAAATCACCGGGGAGCCGTTTTTT. The full variable domain, completed using reference TRBV3-1 and TRBJ2-2, is DTAVSQTPKYLVTQMGNDKSIKCEQNLGHDTMYWYKQDSKKFLKIMFSYNNKELIINETVPNRFSPKSPDKAHLNLHINSLELGDSAVYFCVSSQEITGEPFFGEGSRLTVL.

Ten or more counts support this clonotype. The rearrangement links TRBV3-1 to TRBJ1-1, with D possibly matching TRBD1 (5 bases). Germline assignment: CDR1 LGHDT and CDR2 YNNKEL (reference sequence). The CDR3 runs to 12 residues. The V end was cut by 3 bases, the J end by 11 bases, with 13 bases between. CDR3 bases: TGTGCCAGCAGCCATGGTAGGGAGGGGGCTTTCTTT. Protein: CASSHGREGAFF.

This chain links TRBV15 with TRBJ2-1; D remains ambiguous. The germline gives CDR1 LNHNV, CDR2 YYDKDF (reference sequence). The V end lost 3 bases, the J end lost 6 bases, and 9 bases lay between the germline ends. This CDR3 is 13 amino acids long. The CDR3 here is CATSSPNRNEQFF. CDR3 sequence (DNA): TGTGCCACCAGCAGCCCAAACCGCAATGAGCAGTTCTTC. The whole variable domain, filled in from reference TRBV15 and TRBJ2-1, reads DAMVIQNPRYQVTQFGKPVTLSCSQTLNHNVMYWYQQKSSQAPKLLFHYYDKDFNNEADTPDNFQSRRPNTSFCFLDIRSPGLGDTAMYLCATSSPNRNEQFFGPGTRLTVL.

This clonotype was counted at least ten times. This chain connects TRBV11-1 to TRBJ2-1; TRBD1 matches at 9 bases. The germline gives CDR1 SGHAT, CDR2 FQDESV (reference sequence). The CDR3 sequence is 14 residues long. V lost 5 bases, J lost 3 bases, and 2 bases stayed unmatched. The CDR3 nucleotides are TGTGCCAGCAGCACGGGACAGGGCTACAATGAGCAGTTCTTC. Translated, it gives CASSTGQGYNEQFF.

Many counts were recorded for this clonotype. The V and J genes are TRBV2 and TRBJ2-1; tentative D call: TRBD1 (5 bases). The CDR3 extends over 14 amino acids. V was shortened by 0 bases and J by 4 bases, with 7 bases between the two germline ends. Germline lookup yields CDR1 SNHLY and CDR2 FYNNEI. The CDR3: CASSEAGRYNEQFF. As DNA, the CDR3 is TGTGCCAGCAGTGAAGCGGGGCGATACAATGAGCAGTTCTTC.

There are many counts of this clonotype. The chain recombines TRBV2 with TRBJ2-6; D is undetermined. Trimming removed 3 bases from V and 0 bases from J, with 9 bases in between. Germline assignment: CDR1 SNHLY and CDR2 FYNNEI. The CDR3 sequence is 16 residues long. The CDR3 DNA reads TGTGCCAGCAGTGACCGACGGGTCTCTGGGGCCAACGTCCTGACTTTC. This encodes CASSDRRVSGANVLTF.

This clonotype has ten or more counts. In DNA form, the CDR3 reads TGTGCCAGCAGCCAACTCACTAGCGGGGCCTACAATGAGCAGTTCTTC. Its translation is CASSQLTSGAYNEQFF. The V call is TRBV3-1, the J call TRBJ2-1; 10 nucleotides line up with TRBD2. Germline CDR1 and CDR2: LGHDT and YNNKEL (reference sequence). The CDR3 spans 16 residues. The V and J ends lost 2 bases and 2 bases, in that order; junction bases with no gene match: 3.

The V gene is TRBV7-9, the J gene TRBJ2-2; tentatively, D is TRBD2 (5 bases). The CDR3 loop spans 16 amino acids. CDR1 is SEHNR, CDR2 FQNEAQ, per germline (reference sequence). V was cut by 5 bases and J by 4 bases, with 17 bases left in between. CDR3 residues: CASSLMPGKVTGELFF. The CDR3 DNA is TGTGCCAGCAGCCTCATGCCGGGGAAGGTCACCGGGGAGCTGTTTTTT.

This clonotype showed up many times. The chain combines TRBV12-3 or TRBV12-4 with TRBJ2-3; D is ambiguous. The CDR3 is 12 residues long. Between the trimmed V and J ends, which lost 7 bases and 4 bases, there was a span of 9 bases. This CDR3 reads CASTLVPDTQYF. The CDR3 DNA reads TGTGCCAGCACGCTAGTCCCAGATACGCAGTATTTT.

This clonotype was detected ten times or more. The chain carries TRBV4-2 and TRBJ2-3; D not resolved. The CDR3 length is 12 residues. V was clipped by 0 bases and J by 9 bases, with 7 bases between them. Germline values: CDR1 LGHNA, CDR2 YNFKEQ. The CDR3 loop reads CASSQDLVTQYF. CDR3 DNA: TGTGCCAGCAGCCAAGATCTAGTCACGCAGTATTTT.

The chain employs TRBV29-1 and TRBJ1-5; 7 bases are shared with TRBD1. The V segment lost 4 bases and the J segment 4 bases; nucleotides outside the gene matches: 4. Germline values: CDR1 SQVTM, CDR2 ANQGSEA. CDR3 length: 13 amino acids. CDR3 sequence: CSVGGGQNQPQHF. The CDR3 DNA is TGCAGCGTTGGAGGGGGACAGAATCAGCCCCAGCATTTT.

In this sample, this clonotype turned up many times. The CDR3 nucleotides are TGTGCCAGCACCCCCGGGCCCGCCATGAACACTGAAGCTTTCTTT. Its translation is CASTPGPAMNTEAFF. V is TRBV9 and J is TRBJ1-1, with D hard to call. Germline V gene sequence: CDR1 SGDLS, CDR2 YYNGEE. V lost 6 bases, J lost 0 bases, and 15 bases lay in between. The CDR3 has 15 amino acids.

This rearrangement joins TRBV7-2 to TRBJ2-7; unclear D gene. The CDR3 has 13 residues. CDR1 SGHTA and CDR2 FQGNSA come from the germline V gene. Trimming left V 2 bases short and J 1 base short, with 6 bases between. Here the CDR3 reads CASSLKGSYEQYV. In DNA form, the CDR3 reads TGTGCCAGCAGCTTAAAAGGATCCTACGAGCAGTACGTC.

This clonotype was observed many times. The chain joins TRBV5-1 to TRBJ1-1; D is undetermined. V was shortened by 0 bases and J by 0 bases, with 12 bases between the two germline ends. From germline, CDR1 is SGHRS and CDR2 YFSETQ. CDR3 size: 16 residues. The CDR3 loop reads CASSLAGNSMNTEAFF. As DNA, the CDR3 is TGCGCCAGCAGCTTGGCCGGTAACAGTATGAACACTGAAGCTTTCTTT. Drawing the rest from reference TRBV5-1 and TRBJ1-1, the complete variable domain is KAGVTQTPRYLIKTRGQQVTLSCSPISGHRSVSWYQQTPGQGLQFLFEYFSETQRNKGNFPGRFSGRQFSNSRSEMNVSTLELGDSALYLCASSLAGNSMNTEAFFGQGTRLTVV.

This clonotype was found many times. The chain links TRBV2 to TRBJ2-1; 9 bases are shared with TRBD2. V lost 3 bases and J lost 4; bases outside the gene matches: 7. Germline CDR1 SNHLY, CDR2 FYNNEI. CDR3 length equals 16 residues. The CDR3 is CASSDRGGREYNEQFF. CDR3 in DNA: TGTGCCAGCAGTGATCGTGGCGGGAGGGAATACAATGAGCAGTTCTTC.

This clonotype was seen many times. The chain is built from TRBV7-8 and TRBJ1-2; D is undetermined. The V gene lost 5 bases and the J gene lost 1 base, with 14 bases spanning the gap. This CDR3 is built from 15 residues. Germline V lookup: CDR1 SGHVS, CDR2 FQNEAQ. The CDR3 here is CASSPRIDYNYGYTF. Here the CDR3 DNA reads TGTGCCAGCAGCCCACGTATAGACTATAACTATGGCTACACCTTC.

This clonotype was picked up many times. The gene calls are TRBV30 and TRBJ1-2; 7 bases align to TRBD1. The CDR3 has 14 residues. Germline V gene data show CDR1 as GTSNPN and CDR2 as SVGIG (reference sequence). CDR3 in amino acids: CASLRDSRRKGYTF. In DNA, the CDR3 is TGTGCTTCTCTCCGGGACAGCCGTAGGAAGGGCTACACCTTC.

The chain uses TRBV10-3 and TRBJ2-2; no clear D gene. CDR3 size: 13 residues. Germline V gene sequence: CDR1 ENHRY, CDR2 SYGVKD. Trimming took off 4 bases at V and 3 bases at J, with 6 bases between the two ends. The CDR3 DNA sequence: TGTGCCATCAGTGCCTTGGACACCGGGGAGCTGTTTTTT. As protein: CAISALDTGELFF.

Concerning this clonotype itself: This could be a read error, since a much larger clone is one nucleotide away. The genes are TRBV10-3 and TRBJ1-3, with D unresolved. The CDR3 has 12 residues. Germline V gene sequence: CDR1 ENHRY, CDR2 SYGVKD. CDR3 amino acids: CAILNSGNSIYF. The CDR3 DNA reads TGTGCCATCTTAAACTCTGGAAACAGCATATATTTT.

The table lists this clonotype with a few counts. For the CDR3, the DNA is TGCGCCAGCAGCTTGAGAGTAGGGGCCACCGGGGAGCTGTTTTTT. Protein product: CASSLRVGATGELFF. V and J are TRBV5-1 and TRBJ2-2; D may be TRBD1 (5 bases). Germline lookup yields CDR1 SGHRS and CDR2 YFSETQ. CDR3 length: 15 residues. V lost 1 base and J lost 4, with 11 bases in between.

This clonotype has only a few counts. This chain joins TRBV4-1 and TRBJ1-5, with D unresolved. In germline, CDR1 is MGHRA, CDR2 YSYEKL. V was cut by 0 bases and J by 0 bases, with 6 bases left in between. The CDR3 sequence is 15 residues long. CDR3 coding DNA: TGCGCCAGCAGCCAAGAAGACGGTAGCAATCAGCCCCAGCATTTT. Amino acid sequence: CASSQEDGSNQPQHF.

This clonotype came up a few times. The chain carries TRBV4-1 and TRBJ1-1, with 8 positions matching TRBD1. Germline V lookup: CDR1 MGHRA, CDR2 YSYEKL. The CDR3 is 13 amino acids. V shed 2 bases, J shed 6 bases, and the junction held 2 bases outside the gene matches. The CDR3 bases are TGCGCCAGCAGCCAACAGGGGGCCGCTGAAGCTTTCTTT. Residues: CASSQQGAAEAFF.

This clonotype has ten or more counts. The chain links TRBV12-3 or TRBV12-4 to TRBJ1-1; D is unresolved. The CDR3 sequence is 15 residues long. Trimming pared 0 bases from V and 3 bases from J, leaving 11 bases between. Here the CDR3 reads CASSLAPLQYTEAFF. CDR3 bases: TGTGCCAGCAGTTTAGCCCCATTGCAGTACACTGAAGCTTTCTTT.

The rearrangement links TRBV28 to TRBJ1-4; the match to TRBD1 covers 8 bases. CDR3 length: 16 amino acids. Germline trimming cut 6 bases from V and 7 bases from J; bases unmatched to any gene: 13. Germline V gene data show CDR1 as MDHEN and CDR2 as SYDVKM. The CDR3 DNA follows: TGTGCCAGCAGCCCCACCCACGGACAGGGAATTGAAAAACTGTTTTTT. It encodes CASSPTHGQGIEKLFF.

The table lists this clonotype with many counts. The chain carries TRBV29-1 and TRBJ1-5; 8 nucleotides align to TRBD1. The CDR3 is made up of 13 amino acids. J was trimmed by 9 bases and V by 6 bases; bases with no gene match: 10. Germline V gene sequence: CDR1 SQVTM, CDR2 ANQGSEA. CDR3 loop: CSVGEGQAGPQHF. CDR3 coding DNA: TGCAGCGTAGGCGAGGGACAGGCTGGGCCCCAGCATTTT.

This clonotype was detected many times. The chain carries TRBV7-9 and TRBJ1-2; TRBD1 matches 10 bases. Germline assignment: CDR1 SEHNR and CDR2 FQNEAQ (reference sequence). CDR3 length: 15 residues. V lost 6 bases and J lost 6; bases outside the gene matches: 10. The DNA for the CDR3 is TGTGCCAGCAGTTTTTGGGACAGGGGCATCGATGGCTACACCTTC. Protein sequence: CASSFWDRGIDGYTF.

This clonotype was counted between two and nine times. This rearrangement joins TRBV6-6 to TRBJ1-1; D might be TRBD1 (5 bases). Trimming stripped 1 base from V and 7 bases from J, with 13 bases between. This CDR3 has 14 residues. Per the germline V gene, CDR1 is MNHNY and CDR2 is SVGAGI (reference sequence). The CDR3 sequence: CASSYWGTSNEAFF. In DNA, the CDR3 is TGTGCCAGCAGTTACTGGGGGACGTCGAATGAAGCTTTCTTT.

This clonotype came up many times. J is TRBJ2-7 and V is TRBV11-3; D tentatively fits TRBD1 or TRBD2 (5 bases each). Germline CDR1 reads SGHNT; CDR2 reads YENEEA. Trimming removed 1 base at V and 2 bases at J, with 12 bases between. The CDR3 has 15 residues. CDR3 in amino acids: CASSLGSGAPYEQYF. CDR3 DNA: TGTGCCAGCAGCTTAGGGTCCGGGGCTCCCTACGAGCAGTACTTC.

Ten or more counts support this clonotype. The J gene is TRBJ2-1, the V gene TRBV5-1; D uncertain. The CDR3 is made up of 16 amino acids. V was pared by 4 bases and J by 6 bases, with 20 bases between. Germline CDR1 reads SGHRS; CDR2 reads YFSETQ. CDR3 amino acids: CASSRLLSGDGNEQFF. The CDR3 bases are TGCGCCAGCAGCAGACTCCTTTCTGGGGATGGCAATGAGCAGTTCTTC.

A word on this clonotype: A read error may explain this, as a much larger clone is one base away. The chain links TRBV7-9 to TRBJ1-1; 8 bases fit TRBD1. Germline CDR1 reads SEHNR; CDR2 reads FQNEAQ (reference sequence). This CDR3 spans 14 amino acids. CDR3 protein: CARSLTGGSPEAFF. The CDR3 bases are TGTGCCAGAAGCTTAACAGGGGGGAGCCCTGAAGCTTTCTTT.

This clonotype was counted at least ten times. The CDR3 loop is CASSFHGQGVYNEQFF. CDR3 bases: TGTGCCAGCAGTTTTCACGGACAGGGTGTTTACAATGAGCAGTTCTTC. This sequence joins TRBV27 and TRBJ2-1; 8 bases are a match to TRBD1. The germline V gene encodes CDR1 MNHEY and CDR2 SMNVEV (reference sequence). V lost 3 bases, J lost 4 bases, and 8 bases stayed unmatched. This CDR3 spans 16 amino acids.